This T cell receptor beta chain was identified during a study of beta chain features in type 1 diabetes. Points from the study as a whole: Patients with Type 1 diabetes showed moderately but significantly shorter TCRB CDR3s in all four CD4+ subsets.

The sequenced template was cDNA made from the entire isolated RNA. Sequencing was performed with immunoSEQ multiplex PCR; in TCRdb, only in-frame clones are kept and a portion is missing. The sample yields roughly 240,000 clones, less than 15% seen once. This clone was seen more than once but under ten times. Its antigen is unknown. CDR3 size: 14 residues. Germline CDR1 is SGHDT and CDR2 is YYEEEE. V lost 3 bases and J 1 base, leaving 9 bases between the germline ends. A CD45RO/CCR7/CD25/CD127/CD95/CD27 panel sorted naive, central memory, regulatory and stem cell-like memory CD4+ cells. Sequencing was performed on naive CD4+ T cells from blood. V and J are TRBV5-6 and TRBJ2-3, with D possibly matching TRBD2 (5 bases). The clonotype was recovered from a woman in her forties in good health. The CDR3 protein is CASSSSGGTDTQYF. CDR3 coding DNA: TGTGCCAGCAGCTCATCCGGGGGCACAGATACGCAGTATTTT.